The rows below give T cell receptor beta chains drawn from one sample of a study of cytomegalovirus exposure and HLA in healthy donors. Produced via immunoSEQ multiplex PCR; TCRdb's table is partial and in-frame only. Among a few hundred thousand clones listed, roughly 87% were seen once. Material: PBMCs. These receptors originate from a man younger than 30 in good health and CMV-seropositive. Both conserved end residues are part of each CDR3. Fields, in order: D gene, V gene, J gene, CDR3 length, clone size, CDR3 DNA, CDR3 protein. A D gene is named only where the DNA matches it firmly. The size field is filled for only some rows; it gives once, few, many or a size class.

>TRBD1|TRBV5-1|TRBJ1-1|16|-
TGCGCCAGCAGCCGGACCGCCGGACAGGCCTACACTGAAGCTTTCTTT
CASSRTAGQAYTEAFF
>TRBD1|TRBV19|TRBJ1-4|14|-
TGTGCCAGTAGTATCGGACAGGTTGGTGAAAAACTGTTTTTT
CASSIGQVGEKLFF
>TRBD1|TRBV6-5|TRBJ1-5|15|-
TGTGCCAGCAGTGGAAGACAGGGGGCTAGTCAGCCCCAGCATTTT
CASSGRQGASQPQHF
>TRBD2|TRBV11-1|TRBJ2-3|15|-
TGTGCCAGCAGCCGCCCGGGAGGGCCTACAGATACGCAGTATTTT
CASSRPGGPTDTQYF
>-|TRBV28|TRBJ2-1|15|-
TGTGCCAGCAGTCCGAGCGACAGAATTGGAAATGAGCAGTTCTTC
CASSPSDRIGNEQFF
>-|TRBV19|TRBJ1-5|14|-
TGTGCCAGTAGTATAGGTCTGGGCAATCAGCCCCAGCATTTT
CASSIGLGNQPQHF
>TRBD1|TRBV4-1|TRBJ1-4|16|-
TGCGCCAGCAGCCTCCGACTGACAGGGGTTCGAGAAAAACTGTTTTTT
CASSLRLTGVREKLFF
>TRBD1|TRBV6-4|TRBJ2-2|15|-
TGTGCCAGCAGACCAGGGGGCTCTGACACCGGGGAGCTGTTTTTT
CASRPGGSDTGELFF
>-|TRBV6-6|TRBJ2-1|12|-
TGTGCCAGCAGTAGTCCGGGGAACGAGCAGTTCTTC
CASSSPGNEQFF
>-|TRBV2|TRBJ2-3|12|-
TGTGCCAGCAGTAGGAGCACAGATACGCAGTATTTT
CASSRSTDTQYF
>TRBD1|TRBV25-1|TRBJ1-1|11|-
TGTGCCAGCCGTGAAGACAGGGTCTTTAATTTT
CASREDRVFNF
>TRBD2|TRBV10-1|TRBJ2-7|14|-
TGCGCCAGCTGGAGCGGGAGACCCCTCTACGAGCAGTACTTC
CASWSGRPLYEQYF
>TRBD2|TRBV6-1|TRBJ2-5|14|-
TGTGCCAGCAGCCCCGGGGGGGCCCGGGAGACCCAGTACTTC
CASSPGGARETQYF
>-|TRBV27|TRBJ2-1|11|-
TGTGCCAGCAAGGGGTGGAATGAGCAGTTCTTC
CASKGWNEQFF
>-|TRBV11-2|TRBJ2-7|15|-
TGTGCCAGCAGCCCCAGGGAGGGGGCCTCCTACGAGCAGTACTTC
CASSPREGASYEQYF
>-|TRBV27|TRBJ2-1|16|-
TGTGCCAGCAGCCACTCAAGGGGGATCTCCTACAATGAGCAGTTCTTC
CASSHSRGISYNEQFF
>TRBD2|TRBV30|TRBJ2-2|15|-
TGTGCCTGGAGTGCCCGACTAGCGGTCACCGGGGAGCTGTTTTTT
CAWSARLAVTGELFF
>TRBD2|TRBV5-1|TRBJ2-1|16|once
TGCGCCAGCAGCTTGGCGGGAGGACTTACCTACAATGAGCAGTTCTTC
CASSLAGGLTYNEQFF
>TRBD2|TRBV5-5|TRBJ2-1|13|-
TGTGCCAGCAGTTTCGGGACTAGCGGGCCCTTGCTCTTC
CASSFGTSGPLLF
>TRBD2|TRBV6-5|TRBJ2-3|14|-
TGTGCCAGCAGGCGTAGCGGGAATCCAGATACGCAGTATTTT
CASRRSGNPDTQYF
>-|TRBV9|TRBJ2-3|14|-
TGTGCCAGCAGCGTAGGTGCCTTCACAGATACGCAGTATTTT
CASSVGAFTDTQYF
>-|TRBV9|TRBJ2-1|12|once
TGTGCCAGCAGCTCTAGGGAGTTTGAGCAGTTCTTC
CASSSREFEQFF
>TRBD1|TRBV25-1|TRBJ2-1|15|-
TGTGCCAGCAGAAGGACAGGGGGCTCCTACAATGAGCAGTTCTTC
CASRRTGGSYNEQFF
>-|TRBV19|TRBJ1-5|17|-
TGTGCCAGTAGTATAGCGCGCACAGATGTTCGCAATCAGCCCCAGCATTTT
CASSIARTDVRNQPQHF
>-|TRBV5-4|TRBJ1-1|14|-
TGTGCCAGCAGCTTGCCAGGAAAGAACACTGAAGCTTTCTTT
CASSLPGKNTEAFF
>-|TRBV7-2|TRBJ2-1|16|once
TGTGCCAGCAGCCGGACTACCCTGGGATCCTACAATGAGCAGTTCTTC
CASSRTTLGSYNEQFF
>TRBD1|TRBV15|TRBJ2-7|12|-
TGTGCCACCAGCTGGACAGGGGGCGAGCAGTACTTC
CATSWTGGEQYF
>-|TRBV9|TRBJ2-3|15|-
TGTGCCAGCAGCGTAGCTATTGGGGGCACAGATACGCAGTATTTT
CASSVAIGGTDTQYF
>TRBD2|TRBV27|TRBJ2-7|15|-
TGTGCCAGCAGTTTCCGAGGGAGGGCCTCCTACGAGCAGTACTTC
CASSFRGRASYEQYF
>-|TRBV7-2|TRBJ1-5|15|few
TGTGCCAGCAGCCGAGGAACGAGGGAGGGTCAGCCCCAGCATTTT
CASSRGTREGQPQHF
>TRBD2|TRBV9|TRBJ2-1|20|-
TGTGCCAGCAGCGTAGGCCTGGGACTAGCGGGAATGTCCTCCTACAATGAGCAGTTCTTC
CASSVGLGLAGMSSYNEQFF